This entry concerns a single TCR beta chain. Its antigen is not identified. The record originates from a study of chemoradiotherapy in HPV16-positive cancers. On the study more broadly: Functional T-cell assays on a couple of HPV16-positive patients' cells defined candidate HPV-specific clones and common TCR motifs.

Germline lookup yields CDR1 SGHVS and CDR2 FQNEAQ. V was pared by 5 bases and J by 6 bases, with 8 bases of the junction left unmatched. This CDR3 has 14 amino acids. Over chemoradiotherapy, repertoires were sampled more than once. Whole-study findings and limits: Better recurrence-free survival went with HPV-responsive T-cell expansion in HPV16-positive patients. Only a couple of HPV16-positive patients supplied the functional HPV-specificity definition.

Profiled with immunoSEQ multiplex PCR; TCRdb holds only in-frame clones, not every one. The sample consists of 11,000 or so clones, 60% to 75% of them appearing once. V is TRBV7-8 and J is TRBJ1-2, with 8 bases that match TRBD1. This receptor was obtained from a human donor with HPV-associated anogenital cancer. The sample was gathered from a patient who underwent chemoradiotherapy. As DNA, the CDR3 is TGTGCCAGCAGCCCTAGACAGGGGAGAGATGGCTACACCTTC. This translates into CASSPRQGRDGYTF.